This TCR beta chain was obtained from a study of technical replicates of blood from a handful of donors. In germline, CDR1 is SGHVS, CDR2 FQNEAQ. CDR3 size: 16 residues. V lost 7 bases and J 3 bases, leaving 18 bases between the germline ends. Method: immunoSEQ multiplex PCR; TCRdb's copy keeps in-frame clones and lacks some. The sample has about 60,000 clones, approximately 89% seen once. The rearrangement links TRBV7-8 to TRBJ2-2; D remains ambiguous. This clonotype originated in a human donor in good health. Some clones in this sample may be carry-over from other donors' samples. Sequences were obtained from PBMCs. The CDR3 spells CASKPPIRFDTGELFF. Here the CDR3 DNA reads TGTGCCAGCAAACCCCCGATCAGGTTTGACACCGGGGAGCTGTTTTTT.